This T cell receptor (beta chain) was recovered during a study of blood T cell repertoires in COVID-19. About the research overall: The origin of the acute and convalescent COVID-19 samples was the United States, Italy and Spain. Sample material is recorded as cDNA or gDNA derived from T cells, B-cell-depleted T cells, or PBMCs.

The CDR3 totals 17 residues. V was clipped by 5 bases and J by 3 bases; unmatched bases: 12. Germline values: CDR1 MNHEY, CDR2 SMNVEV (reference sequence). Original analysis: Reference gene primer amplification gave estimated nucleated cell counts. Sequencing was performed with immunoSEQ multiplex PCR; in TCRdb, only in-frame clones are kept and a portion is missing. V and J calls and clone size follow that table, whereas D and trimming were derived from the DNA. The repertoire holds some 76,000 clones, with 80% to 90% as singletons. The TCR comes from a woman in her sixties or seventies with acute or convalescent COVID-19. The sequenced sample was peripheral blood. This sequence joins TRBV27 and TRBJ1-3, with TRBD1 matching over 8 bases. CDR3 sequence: CASSHSLQGAGGNTIYF. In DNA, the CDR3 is TGTGCCAGCAGTCACTCACTTCAGGGGGCGGGTGGAAACACCATATATTTT.